The 16 T cell receptor beta chains given below trace back to one sample, sequenced in a study of OX40 agonist ivuxolimab in advanced cancers. Repertoires were generated with immunoSEQ multiplex PCR, while TCRdb's copy carries only in-frame clones and drops some. The repertoire holds tens of thousands of clones, with roughly 85% as singletons. This specimen consisted of CD4+ or CD8+ T cells sorted from blood, obtained in a trial of the OX40 agonist ivuxolimab. Every receptor here comes from an adult with an advanced solid tumor such as melanoma, head and neck, liver or kidney cancer.

For the CDR3, the DNA is TGTGCCAGCAGCACACCGACAGTTCGGAACACTGAAGCTTTCTTT. The encoded protein is CASSTPTVRNTEAFF. This chain uses TRBV7-9 with TRBJ1-1; maybe TRBD1 (5 bases). V lost 5 bases and J 1 base, leaving 14 bases between the germline ends. The germline CDR1 and CDR2 sequences are SEHNR and FQNEAQ (reference sequence). The CDR3 covers 15 residues.

The gene calls are TRBV19 and TRBJ1-4; D might be TRBD1 (5 bases). V shed 6 bases and J shed 6 bases, with 14 bases lying between them. Germline assignment: CDR1 LNHDA and CDR2 SQIVND (reference sequence). The CDR3 totals 14 residues. The CDR3 protein is CASSLPVGDEKLFF. The DNA for the CDR3 is TGTGCCAGTAGCCTCCCAGTGGGGGATGAAAAACTGTTTTTT.

V usage is TRBV7-2 and J usage is TRBJ1-1; 9 bases map to TRBD1. The CDR3 is 14 amino acids. The germline V gene encodes CDR1 SGHTA and CDR2 FQGNSA. After removal of 3 bases from V and 5 bases from J, the junction contained 4 bases not matched to a gene. The CDR3 is CASSLGQGLTEAFF. CDR3 nucleotide sequence: TGTGCCAGCAGCTTGGGACAGGGACTAACTGAAGCTTTCTTT.

This clone occurred once. The chain links TRBV28 to TRBJ1-1; a weak D match, TRBD1 (5 bases). CDR1 is MDHEN, CDR2 SYDVKM, per germline. Trimming cost V 2 bases and J 6 bases, with 13 bases left between them. The CDR3 contains 14 residues. The CDR3 is CASSLRGGKSEAFF. In DNA form, the CDR3 reads TGTGCCAGCAGTTTAAGGGGCGGCAAGTCTGAAGCTTTCTTT.

This clone was picked up a small number of times. V gene TRBV5-5 combines with J gene TRBJ2-1; TRBD2 agrees at 10 bases. The V gene end was trimmed by 0 bases and the J gene end by 0 bases; junction bases not matched to a gene: 3. Germline-derived CDR1 and CDR2 are SGHKS and YYEKEE (reference sequence). The CDR3 covers 17 residues. CDR3: CASSLAASGSSYNEQFF. The CDR3 nucleotides are TGTGCCAGCAGCTTGGCAGCTAGCGGGAGCTCCTACAATGAGCAGTTCTTC.

The chain recombines TRBV6-9 with TRBJ2-5, with 7 bases fitting TRBD2. There are 18 residues in the CDR3. V trimming: 9 bases; J trimming: 0 bases; junction bases outside the gene matches: 19. Germline CDR1 and CDR2: MNHGY and SVAAGI. The CDR3 DNA is TGTGCCAGAAATTTTTTTGAAACCGTCGGGAGGAACCAAGAGACCCAGTACTTC. Translated: CARNFFETVGRNQETQYF.

V and J are TRBV19 and TRBJ2-3; 8 positions match TRBD2. Trimming removed 5 bases from V and 2 bases from J; junction bases left unmatched: 12. Germline V gene data show CDR1 as LNHDA and CDR2 as SQIVND (reference sequence). CDR3 length equals 17 residues. The CDR3 here is CASSLLRGTSYTDTQYF. In DNA form, the CDR3 reads TGTGCCAGTAGTCTCCTTCGGGGGACTAGTTACACAGATACGCAGTATTTT.

The chain uses TRBV7-9 and TRBJ1-4, with 9 bases lining up with TRBD1. The CDR3 runs 16 residues. V lost 3 bases and J lost 4; bases outside the gene matches: 6. The V gene's germline CDR1 is SEHNR and CDR2 FQNEAQ (reference sequence). CDR3 coding DNA: TGTGCCAGCAGCTTTACAGGGGGCATCGGTAATGAAAAACTGTTTTTT. This encodes CASSFTGGIGNEKLFF.

V usage is TRBV5-1 and J usage is TRBJ2-7; 10 nucleotides agree with TRBD2. The CDR3 length is 14 residues. After removal of 4 bases from V and 3 bases from J, the junction contained 4 bases not matched to a gene. Per the germline V gene, CDR1 is SGHRS and CDR2 is YFSETQ. The CDR3 region has the DNA TGCGCCAGCAGCAGGACTAGCGGAGGCTACGAGCAGTACTTC. This encodes CASSRTSGGYEQYF. Combining the CDR3 with reference TRBV5-1 and TRBJ2-7 gives the whole variable domain KAGVTQTPRYLIKTRGQQVTLSCSPISGHRSVSWYQQTPGQGLQFLFEYFSETQRNKGNFPGRFSGRQFSNSRSEMNVSTLELGDSALYLCASSRTSGGYEQYFGPGTRLTVT.

This clone has just a few counts. The gene calls are TRBV5-6 and TRBJ1-1; D gene uncertain. Germline V lookup: CDR1 SGHDT, CDR2 YYEEEE. The CDR3 runs 14 residues. V lost 5 bases and J lost 1, with 12 bases in between. The CDR3 protein is CASSFSFGNTEAFF. The CDR3 DNA follows: TGTGCCAGCAGTTTTAGCTTCGGGAACACTGAAGCTTTCTTT.

The V call is TRBV9, the J call TRBJ2-1; 10 bases line up with TRBD2. Germline CDR1 SGDLS, CDR2 YYNGEE. The V and J ends lost 3 bases and 3 bases, in that order; junction bases with no gene match: 6. This CDR3 is 16 amino acids long. The CDR3 DNA is TGTGCCAGCAGCGCCTACTGGACTAGCGGCTACAATGAGCAGTTCTTC. Protein sequence: CASSAYWTSGYNEQFF.

The CDR3 sequence is CASSIVQTSGSSYNEQFF. The CDR3 nucleotides read TGTGCCAGTAGTATAGTCCAGACTAGCGGGAGTTCCTACAATGAGCAGTTCTTC. V is TRBV19 and J is TRBJ2-1, with 12 bases that match TRBD2. V shed 1 base, J shed 1 base, and the junction held 5 bases outside the gene matches. Germline-derived CDR1 and CDR2 are LNHDA and SQIVND (reference sequence). CDR3 length: 18 amino acids.

V is TRBV18 and J is TRBJ2-1; D is uncertain. The CDR3 contains 16 residues. The V end was cut by 0 bases, the J end by 4 bases, with 13 bases between. Germline CDR1 is KGHSH and CDR2 is LQKENI. CDR3 DNA: TGTGCCAGCTCACCACCGGCTTCGGGTCAGTACAATGAGCAGTTCTTC. This sequence encodes CASSPPASGQYNEQFF.

The chain combines TRBV18 with TRBJ2-7; 8 bases are a match to TRBD1. CDR1 and CDR2 (germline): KGHSH, LQKENI. This CDR3 region has 15 residues. Trimming at V came to 2 bases and at J to 0 bases, leaving 3 bases not matched to a gene. This chain's CDR3 is CASSPDRGHSYEQYF. The CDR3 DNA sequence: TGTGCCAGCTCACCAGACAGGGGACACTCCTACGAGCAGTACTTC.

The table lists this clone with a count of one. CDR3 region: CASSPSGQNPYGYTF. CDR3 bases: TGTGCCAGCTCACCCTCGGGACAGAACCCCTATGGCTACACCTTC. This chain joins TRBV18 and TRBJ1-2; 7 bases line up with TRBD1. This CDR3 spans 15 amino acids. J lost 4 bases, V lost 3 bases, and 8 bases had no gene match. The V gene's germline CDR1 is KGHSH and CDR2 LQKENI.

This rearrangement joins TRBV6-6 to TRBJ2-7; the match to TRBD2 covers 8 bases. Germline CDR1 reads MNHNY; CDR2 reads SVGAGI (reference sequence). The V gene end was trimmed by 5 bases and the J gene end by 2 bases; junction bases not matched to a gene: 8. There are 15 residues in the CDR3. The CDR3 spells CASSQTGTRPYEQYF. The CDR3 DNA follows: TGTGCCAGCAGTCAGACCGGGACTAGGCCCTACGAGCAGTACTTC.